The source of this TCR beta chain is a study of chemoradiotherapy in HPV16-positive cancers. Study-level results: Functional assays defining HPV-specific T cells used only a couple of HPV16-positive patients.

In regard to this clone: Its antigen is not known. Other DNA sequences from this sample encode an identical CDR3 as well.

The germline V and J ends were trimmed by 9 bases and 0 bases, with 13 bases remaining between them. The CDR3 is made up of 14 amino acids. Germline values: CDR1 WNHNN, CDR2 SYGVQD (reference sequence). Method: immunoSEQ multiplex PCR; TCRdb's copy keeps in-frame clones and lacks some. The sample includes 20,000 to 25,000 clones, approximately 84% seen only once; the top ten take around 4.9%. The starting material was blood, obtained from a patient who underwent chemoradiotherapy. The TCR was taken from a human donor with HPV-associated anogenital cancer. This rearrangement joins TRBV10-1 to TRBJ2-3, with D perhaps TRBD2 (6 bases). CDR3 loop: CARTSLCSTDTQYF. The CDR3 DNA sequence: TGCGCCAGAACTAGCCTCTGCAGCACAGATACGCAGTATTTT.